This T cell receptor beta chain was sequenced during a study of blood T cells in healthy people across ages. About the research overall: The capture of about one barcoded beta molecule per two T cells was achieved by template switching.

Then a second PCR, running about 6 to 11 cycles, was carried out with a sample-barcoded 5' primer and a J-beta primer mix. TCRdb re-analysed the 5' RACE reads in MiXCR, keeping a single row per CDR3 protein. This table has fewer than 1.5 million distinct CDR3 sequences, 42% appearing once. Study results and caveats: Per million T cells, TCR beta diversity dropped about linearly as age rose. CMV status of donors was not determined, possibly confounding expanded clonotype changes. Among long-lived donors, naive CD4+ cells were more numerous and diversity higher than in aged donors.

Comments on this clonotype: The target antigen is unknown.

The sequenced material came from blood. The receptor was derived from a woman aged 18-29 years in good health.

For the CDR3, the DNA is TGCGCCAGCAGCTTGGGGTTGGGGGGAGTATTTCAAGAGACCCAGTACTTC. It codes for CASSLGLGGVFQETQYF. The chain joins TRBV5-1 to TRBJ2-5; TRBD2 is a possible D gene (6 bases). Germline lookup yields CDR1 SGHRS and CDR2 YFSETQ. V gave up 0 bases and J gave up 2 bases, with 17 bases separating them. CDR3 length equals 17 residues.